This TCR beta chain derives from a study of cytomegalovirus exposure and HLA in healthy donors. CDR3 length: 14 residues. The germline V gene has CDR1 LNHDA and CDR2 SQIVND (reference sequence). V lost 2 bases, J lost 11 bases, and 16 bases lay in between. In the PCR, 60 Vbeta and 13 Jbeta primers were used. TCRdb keeps only in-frame clones here, not all; method: immunoSEQ multiplex PCR. The sample records about 120,000 clones, 65% to 90% being singletons. Sequences were obtained from PBMCs. This rearrangement joins TRBV19 to TRBJ1-5, with a possible D match to TRBD1 (6 bases). The TCR comes from a woman between 40 and 50 years old in good health and CMV-seronegative. DNA of the CDR3: TGTGCCAGTAGTATAACAGGGTCGGGGAGGGCCCAGCATTTT. It encodes CASSITGSGRAQHF.